The 30 T cell receptor beta chains reported below all come from one sample, sequenced in a study of shared clonotypes between healthy human individuals (dated by TCRdb to 2020 to 2022). The protocol used for the library was the immunoSEQ multiplex PCR assay. In its TCRdb copy, this immuneACCESS table keeps in-frame sequences only and misses some clones. Where compared with another copy, unresolved V genes explain less than half of these, and the others have no known cause. A total of about 1.1 million clones appear in this sample, around three quarters of them only once. The ten biggest clones cover approximately 0.95% of the sample. The material sequenced was memory CD4+ T cells from PBMCs. Taken with the paper, the label for cell subset or site translates to: CD45RA-negative fraction. These receptor sequences come from a young man in good health. Some clones in this sample may be carry-over from other donors' samples.

The gene calls are TRBV10-3 and TRBJ1-1; 7 bases map to TRBD1. Germline loops: CDR1 ENHRY, CDR2 SYGVKD. V lost 7 bases, J lost 11 bases, and 7 bases stayed unmatched. CDR3 length: 11 residues. The CDR3 is CAITQGTAAFF. The DNA for the CDR3 is TGTGCCATCACCCAAGGGACAGCGGCTTTCTTT.

This sequence joins TRBV7-3 and TRBJ2-5; 10 bases agree with TRBD1. CDR1 is SGHTA and CDR2 is FQGTGA in the germline V gene. The CDR3 sequence is 15 residues long. V dropped 2 bases and J dropped 2; count of bases not matched to a gene: 2. This CDR3 is CASSLGQGGQETQYF. CDR3 nucleotide sequence: TGTGCCAGCAGCTTAGGACAGGGGGGACAAGAGACCCAGTACTTC.

The V gene is TRBV19, the J gene TRBJ1-1; D gene ambiguous. The germline gives CDR1 LNHDA, CDR2 SQIVND (reference sequence). The CDR3 covers 13 residues. The germline V and J ends were trimmed by 5 bases and 8 bases, with 15 bases remaining between them. The CDR3 protein is CASSARGIQEAFF. DNA of the CDR3: TGTGCCAGTAGTGCCAGAGGTATCCAAGAAGCTTTCTTT.

Comment on this clone: The same CDR3 is also encoded by other DNA sequences in this sample. The gene calls are TRBV11-3 and TRBJ1-3; no reliable D call. There are 13 residues in the CDR3. Germline loops: CDR1 SGHNT, CDR2 YENEEA. V was clipped by 0 bases and J by 5 bases, with 5 bases between them. Written as DNA, the CDR3 is TGTGCCAGCAGCTTAGACAGCCGAAACACCATATATTTT. Translated: CASSLDSRNTIYF.

V and J are TRBV10-1 and TRBJ1-2; 7 bases are a match to TRBD1. Germline V lookup: CDR1 WNHNN, CDR2 SYGVQD (reference sequence). Trimming took 6 bases from V and 2 from J; bases not matched to a gene: 3. The CDR3 is 13 residues long. The CDR3 loop reads CASSPGQNYGYTF. Written as DNA, the CDR3 is TGCGCCAGCAGCCCGGGACAGAACTATGGCTACACCTTC.

Details on this clone: A much bigger clone sits one base away, suggesting this may be a read error. The gene calls are TRBV2 and TRBJ2-1, with D perhaps matching TRBD2 (6 bases). The CDR3 runs 17 residues. Per the germline V gene, CDR1 is SNHLY and CDR2 is FYNNEI. In DNA, the CDR3 is TGTGCCAGCACCGTCCGGGGAGGACCCTCTACCTACAATGGGCAGTTCTTC. It codes for CASTVRGGPSTYNGQFF.

The chain couples TRBV7-9 to TRBJ2-5; TRBD2 matches at 8 bases. With the DNA end fitting TRBJ2-7 better, the J assignment may be wrong. From germline, CDR1 is SEHNR and CDR2 FQNEAQ (reference sequence). The CDR3 has 14 residues. The CDR3 spells CASRRGGRLGEQYF. CDR3 nucleotide sequence: TGTGCCAGCCGACGGGGGGGACGGCTGGGCGAGCAGTACTTC.

The chain couples TRBV30 to TRBJ1-4; D may be TRBD1 (5 bases). Germline V gives CDR1 GTSNPN, CDR2 SVGIG (reference sequence). CDR3 length: 12 amino acids. Trimming stripped 5 bases from V and 5 bases from J, with 9 bases between. The CDR3 is CAWGTGNEKLFF. The CDR3 nucleotides are TGTGCCTGGGGGACGGGGAATGAAAAACTGTTTTTT.

The V gene is TRBV7-9, the J gene TRBJ2-5; D gene uncertain. Germline V gene data show CDR1 as SEHNR and CDR2 as FQNEAQ (reference sequence). The CDR3 loop spans 14 amino acids. V lost 3 bases to trimming and J lost 2 bases, with 10 bases between them. The CDR3 nucleotides read TGTGCCAGCAGCTTGTCGCCTACACAAGAGACCCAGTACTTC. Protein product: CASSLSPTQETQYF.

The chain combines TRBV9 with TRBJ1-2; TRBD1 matches at 9 bases. V was pared by 3 bases and J by 7 bases, with 10 bases of the junction left unmatched. The CDR3 extends over 15 amino acids. Germline assignment: CDR1 SGDLS and CDR2 YYNGEE. The CDR3 loop is CASSDHRGRVSGYTF. The CDR3 DNA is TGTGCCAGCAGCGACCACAGGGGGCGCGTTTCTGGCTACACCTTC.

V gene TRBV9 combines with J gene TRBJ2-4; TRBD1 or TRBD2 may be the D gene (5 bases each). The V and J ends lost 0 bases and 8 bases respectively, with 15 bases between them. Germline CDR1 and CDR2: SGDLS and YYNGEE. This CDR3 is built from 15 residues. CDR3: CASSVEVGGLDIQYF. The CDR3 DNA reads as TGTGCCAGCAGCGTAGAGGTTGGGGGTTTGGACATTCAGTACTTC. The variable domain in full, with the rest retrieved from reference TRBV9 and TRBJ2-4, is DSGVTQTPKHLITATGQRVTLRCSPRSGDLSVYWYQQSLDQGLQFLIQYYNGEERAKGNILERFSAQQFPDLHSELNLSSLELGDSALYFCASSVEVGGLDIQYFGAGTRLSVL.

This clone was detected only a few times. The rearrangement joins TRBV10-2 to TRBJ2-7, with D maybe TRBD1 (6 bases). The CDR3 contains 15 residues. Germline CDR1 reads WSHSY; CDR2 reads SAAADI. Trimming removed 6 bases from V and 4 bases from J, with 19 bases in between. CDR3 DNA: TGCGCCAGCAGAACGGGTAGGGGGAGCGCTTACGAGCAGTACTTC. It encodes CASRTGRGSAYEQYF.

The chain carries TRBV7-9 and TRBJ1-1; 11 nucleotides line up with TRBD1. V lost 5 bases and J lost 2; bases outside the gene matches: 10. Germline V gene sequence: CDR1 SEHNR, CDR2 FQNEAQ (reference sequence). The CDR3 consists of 17 residues. The CDR3 is CASSRYHGQGANTEAFF. In DNA form, the CDR3 reads TGTGCCAGCAGCCGATATCATGGACAGGGGGCTAACACTGAAGCTTTCTTT.

The V gene is TRBV9, the J gene TRBJ1-1; D uncertain. Per the germline V gene, CDR1 is SGDLS and CDR2 is YYNGEE. The CDR3 covers 14 residues. V was shortened by 0 bases and J by 3 bases, with 9 bases between the two germline ends. The CDR3 nucleotides read TGTGCCAGCAGCGTAGAAGGGAGTTACACTGAAGCTTTCTTT. Translated: CASSVEGSYTEAFF. The variable domain in full, completed from reference TRBV9 and TRBJ1-1, reads DSGVTQTPKHLITATGQRVTLRCSPRSGDLSVYWYQQSLDQGLQFLIQYYNGEERAKGNILERFSAQQFPDLHSELNLSSLELGDSALYFCASSVEGSYTEAFFGQGTRLTVV.

This clone has a handful of counts. The genes are TRBV27 and TRBJ1-1; possible D gene TRBD1, 5 bases. The germline V gene encodes CDR1 MNHEY and CDR2 SMNVEV (reference sequence). With 5 bases removed from V and 3 bases from J, the gap between germline ends came to 13 bases. The length of the CDR3 is 14 residues. Written as DNA, the CDR3 is TGTGCCAGCAGTGGGACGGGTTTGCACACTGAAGCTTTCTTT. This gives the protein CASSGTGLHTEAFF.

CDR3 protein: CASSPPATQETQYF. The CDR3, as DNA: TGTGCCAGCAGCCCCCCCGCCACCCAAGAGACCCAGTACTTC. The V and J genes are TRBV11-2 and TRBJ2-5; D ambiguous. The germline gives CDR1 SGHAT, CDR2 FQNNGV. The CDR3 sequence is 14 residues long. V lost 5 bases and J 1 base, leaving 11 bases between the germline ends. Full variable domain (missing parts from reference TRBV11-2 and TRBJ2-5): EAGVAQSPRYKIIEKRQSVAFWCNPISGHATLYWYQQILGQGPKLLIQFQNNGVVDDSQLPKDRFSAERLKGVDSTLKIQPAKLEDSAVYLCASSPPATQETQYFGPGTRLLVL.

This chain uses TRBV10-3 with TRBJ1-3; D gene unclear. The CDR3 contains 17 residues. Trimming pared 4 bases from V and 1 base from J, leaving 17 bases between. Germline V gene data show CDR1 as ENHRY and CDR2 as SYGVKD. CDR3 loop: CAISGAEIKGSGNTIYF. As DNA, the CDR3 is TGTGCCATCAGTGGAGCAGAAATAAAGGGATCTGGAAACACCATATATTTT.

The J gene is TRBJ2-3, the V gene TRBV11-3; possibly TRBD2 for D (6 bases). The CDR3 runs 16 residues. V lost 1 base and J lost 1, with 12 bases in between. Germline values: CDR1 SGHNT, CDR2 YENEEA. CDR3 region: CASSLGPASGTDTQYF. DNA of the CDR3: TGTGCCAGCAGCTTAGGCCCGGCTAGCGGCACAGATACGCAGTATTTT.

This clone appeared once. The chain is built from TRBV28 and TRBJ1-2, with 10 positions matching TRBD1. Germline assignment: CDR1 MDHEN and CDR2 SYDVKM. The CDR3 spans 13 residues. Trimming removed 6 bases from V and 4 bases from J; junction bases left unmatched: 2. The CDR3 sequence: CASRTGGAYGYTF. DNA for the CDR3: TGTGCCAGCAGGACAGGGGGCGCCTATGGCTACACCTTC.

On this clone itself: This clone may be a read error of a much larger clone one base away. This chain uses TRBV6-5 with TRBJ2-7; D might be TRBD1 (6 bases). This CDR3 comprises 12 residues. CDR1 is MNHEY and CDR2 is SVGAGI in the germline V gene. The CDR3 loop is CASRRTDYEQCF. The CDR3 DNA sequence: TGTGCCAGCAGGAGGACAGATTACGAGCAGTGCTTC.

The V call is TRBV30, the J call TRBJ2-6; D gene ambiguous. V was shortened by 0 bases and J by 0 bases, with 6 bases between the two germline ends. Per germline, CDR1 GTSNPN and CDR2 SVGIG (reference sequence). This CDR3 contains 15 residues. The CDR3 region is CAWSVGSSGANVLTF. Here the CDR3 DNA reads TGTGCCTGGAGTGTAGGCAGCTCTGGGGCCAACGTCCTGACTTTC.

This clone was counted once. The J gene is TRBJ2-1, the V gene TRBV6-6, with 8 positions matching TRBD1. The germline CDR1 and CDR2 sequences are MNHNY and SVGAGI (reference sequence). This CDR3 region has 13 residues. V dropped 6 bases and J dropped 9; count of bases not matched to a gene: 7. The DNA of the CDR3 is TGTGCCAGCAGCCCGACAGGGGTAGGTGAGCAGTTCTTC. The encoded protein is CASSPTGVGEQFF.

As for this clone: A single base separates this from a much larger clone, so it may be a read error. Other DNA sequences in the same sample also yield this CDR3. The CDR3 spells CASSSDSYGYTF. The CDR3 DNA reads as TGTGCCAGCAGCTCCGACAGCTATGGCTACACCTTC. The rearrangement joins TRBV28 to TRBJ1-2; maybe TRBD1 (5 bases). Germline CDR1 MDHEN, CDR2 SYDVKM. This CDR3 has 12 amino acids. Trimming stripped 6 bases from V and 4 bases from J, with 9 bases between.

The chain joins TRBV5-1 to TRBJ1-1; weak D call: TRBD1 (6 bases). This CDR3 has 14 amino acids. V gave up 3 bases and J gave up 4 bases, with 13 bases separating them. Germline V gene sequence: CDR1 SGHRS, CDR2 YFSETQ. The CDR3 protein is CASSSEGGGTEAFF. CDR3 nucleotide sequence: TGCGCCAGCAGCTCGGAGGGGGGAGGCACTGAAGCTTTCTTT. Using reference TRBV5-1 and TRBJ1-1 for the parts outside the CDR3, the full variable domain is KAGVTQTPRYLIKTRGQQVTLSCSPISGHRSVSWYQQTPGQGLQFLFEYFSETQRNKGNFPGRFSGRQFSNSRSEMNVSTLELGDSALYLCASSSEGGGTEAFFGQGTRLTVV.

This rearrangement joins TRBV7-6 to TRBJ1-4; D remains ambiguous. CDR1 is SGHVS, CDR2 FNYEAQ, per germline. V was trimmed by 6 bases and J by 6 bases, leaving 11 bases between them. The CDR3 loop spans 13 amino acids. The CDR3 DNA follows: TGTGCCAGCAGTGGTGAAGGAGATGAAAAACTGTTTTTT. This encodes CASSGEGDEKLFF.

The chain has TRBV7-9 and TRBJ1-2; no clear D. The CDR3 is made up of 13 amino acids. The germline V gene encodes CDR1 SEHNR and CDR2 FQNEAQ (reference sequence). V dropped 3 bases and J dropped 5 bases, with 10 bases sitting between them. CDR3: CASSLVVEYGYTF. DNA for the CDR3: TGTGCCAGCAGCTTGGTAGTGGAGTATGGCTACACCTTC.

V is TRBV7-2 and J is TRBJ1-5; 8 bases map to TRBD1. J gave up 7 bases and V 5 bases, and 4 bases lay outside the gene matches. The CDR3 totals 13 residues. The germline V gene encodes CDR1 SGHTA and CDR2 FQGNSA. CDR3 DNA sequence: TGTGCCAGCAGCCAGGGGGCACAACAGCCCCAGCATTTT. This sequence encodes CASSQGAQQPQHF.

As to this clone: The same CDR3 also results from other DNA sequences found in this sample. This rearrangement joins TRBV9 to TRBJ1-1; D not resolved. CDR1 and CDR2 (germline): SGDLS, YYNGEE. V was pared by 0 bases and J by 11 bases, with 11 bases between. The length of the CDR3 is 12 residues. The CDR3 spells CASSVVGGSAFF. For the CDR3, the DNA is TGTGCCAGCAGCGTAGTAGGAGGGAGCGCTTTCTTT.

The genes are TRBV28 and TRBJ1-1; no clear D gene. Per the germline V gene, CDR1 is MDHEN and CDR2 is SYDVKM. The CDR3 has 15 residues. The ends were cut back, 8 bases at V and 1 base at J, with 17 bases in the middle. The CDR3 region has the DNA TGTGCCAGCCCACCGCGGCAAACGAAGAACACTGAAGCTTTCTTT. Its protein product is CASPPRQTKNTEAFF.

This chain links TRBV6-5 with TRBJ1-5; TRBD1 might be the D (6 bases). The germline gives CDR1 MNHEY, CDR2 SVGAGI. The CDR3 runs to 14 residues. With 6 bases removed from V and 3 bases from J, the gap between germline ends came to 12 bases. CDR3 coding DNA: TGTGCCAGCAGGAACAGGGCTCTCAATCAGCCCCAGCATTTT. Translation: CASRNRALNQPQHF.